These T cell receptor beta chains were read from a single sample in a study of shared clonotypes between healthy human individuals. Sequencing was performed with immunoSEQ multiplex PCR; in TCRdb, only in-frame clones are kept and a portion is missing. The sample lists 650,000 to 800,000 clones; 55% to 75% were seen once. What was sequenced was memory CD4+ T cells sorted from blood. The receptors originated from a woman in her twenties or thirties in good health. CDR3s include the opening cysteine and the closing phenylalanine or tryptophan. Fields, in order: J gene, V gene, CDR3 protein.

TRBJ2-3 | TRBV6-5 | CASSYREVKYF
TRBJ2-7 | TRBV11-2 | CASTRWRDNYEQYF
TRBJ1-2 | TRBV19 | CASSIGAGALYGYTF
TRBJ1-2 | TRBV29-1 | CSVERGQGSGGYTF
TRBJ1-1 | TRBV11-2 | CASSLGQGSQGEAFF
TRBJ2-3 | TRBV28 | CASSLLENTQYF
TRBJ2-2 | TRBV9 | CASSISDRVHTGELFF
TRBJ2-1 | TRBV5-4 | CASSLTSGTYNEQFF
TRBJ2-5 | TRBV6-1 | CASSESVSGPWETQYF
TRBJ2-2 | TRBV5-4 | CASSTRTSGSIGELFF
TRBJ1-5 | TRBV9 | CASSAGYSNQPQHF
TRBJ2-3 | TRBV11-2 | CASSLDPDRRSPDTQYF
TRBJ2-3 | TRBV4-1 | CASSLEGSTDTQYF
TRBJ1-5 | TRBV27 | CASRNKLNQPQHF
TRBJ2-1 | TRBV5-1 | CASSFDSGGYNEQFF